This TCR beta chain was found in a study of shared clonotypes between healthy human individuals. Study background: Each donor's CD4 naive and CD4 memory cells filled three plates apiece, CD8 naive two, and CD8 memory one.

Comment on this clone: What it recognizes is unknown.

This table comes from immunoSEQ multiplex PCR, and its TCRdb copy is limited to in-frame clones, with some not included. The sample shows 2 million to 2.5 million clones, roughly 92% of them seen only once. The V end lost 6 bases, the J end lost 6 bases, and 19 bases lay between the germline ends. CDR3 length equals 15 residues. Germline lookup yields CDR1 SGHRS and CDR2 YFSETQ. The study's findings and limits: It was the few donors that limited the genetic and exposure-history diversity represented. Richness estimates generally favored naive over memory subsets.

The source of this sequence is a man in his late teens or twenties in good health. Some clones in this sample may be carry-over from other donors' samples. The sample consisted of naive CD4+ T cells from PBMCs. The subset denotes: CD45RA+ positively selected. V is TRBV5-1 and J is TRBJ1-3; D gene unclear. DNA of the CDR3: TGCGCCAGCACTACTACCCCGGCATCTTCAAACACCATATATTTT. Protein product: CASTTTPASSNTIYF.